The source of this TCR beta chain is a study of blood T cell repertoires in COVID-19. V lost 4 bases to trimming and J lost 5 bases, with 11 bases between them. CDR1 and CDR2 from the germline V gene are SNHLY and FYNNEI. CDR3 length: 14 amino acids. Sequenced by immunoSEQ multiplex PCR; TCRdb stores in-frame clones only, minus some. The sample yields 120,000 or so clones, less than 90% seen once. This sequence originates from a man in his 70s with acute or convalescent COVID-19. Sequenced sample: peripheral blood. This rearrangement joins TRBV2 to TRBJ1-4, with D unresolved. The CDR3 nucleotides read TGTGCCAGCAGTGTAGCAGGCAGGAATGAAAAACTGTTTTTT. It codes for CASSVAGRNEKLFF.